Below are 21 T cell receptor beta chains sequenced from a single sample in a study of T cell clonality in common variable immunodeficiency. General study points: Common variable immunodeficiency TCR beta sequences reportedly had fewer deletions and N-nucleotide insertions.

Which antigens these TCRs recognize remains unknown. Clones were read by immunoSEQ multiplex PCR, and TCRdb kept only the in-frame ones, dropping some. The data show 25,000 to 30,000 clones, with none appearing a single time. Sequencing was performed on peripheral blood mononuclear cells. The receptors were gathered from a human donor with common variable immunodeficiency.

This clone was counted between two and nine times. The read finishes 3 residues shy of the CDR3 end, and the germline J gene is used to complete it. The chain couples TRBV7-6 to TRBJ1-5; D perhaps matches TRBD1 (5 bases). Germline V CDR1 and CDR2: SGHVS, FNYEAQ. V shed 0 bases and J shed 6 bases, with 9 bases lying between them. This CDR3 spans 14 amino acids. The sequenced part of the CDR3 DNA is TGTGCCAGCAGCTTAGCAGTAGGGGCTCAGCCC. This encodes CASSLAVGAQP. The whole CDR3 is CASSLAVGAQPQHF.

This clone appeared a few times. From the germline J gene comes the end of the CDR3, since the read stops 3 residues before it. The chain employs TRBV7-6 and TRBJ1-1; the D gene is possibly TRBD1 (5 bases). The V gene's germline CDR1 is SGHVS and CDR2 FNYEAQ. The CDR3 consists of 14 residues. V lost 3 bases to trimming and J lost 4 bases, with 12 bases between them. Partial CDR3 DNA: TGTGCCAGCAGCTTCCAGGGTTCATCCACTGAA. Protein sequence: CASSFQGSSTE. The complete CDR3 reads CASSFQGSSTEAFF.

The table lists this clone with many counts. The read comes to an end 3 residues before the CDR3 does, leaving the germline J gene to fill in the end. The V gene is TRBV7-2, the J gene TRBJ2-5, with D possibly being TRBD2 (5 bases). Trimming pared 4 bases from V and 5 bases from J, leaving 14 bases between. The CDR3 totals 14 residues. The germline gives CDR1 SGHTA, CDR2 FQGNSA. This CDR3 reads CASSSRGLRETQYF. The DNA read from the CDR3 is TGTGCCAGCAGCTCCCGAGGACTCCGGGAGACC.

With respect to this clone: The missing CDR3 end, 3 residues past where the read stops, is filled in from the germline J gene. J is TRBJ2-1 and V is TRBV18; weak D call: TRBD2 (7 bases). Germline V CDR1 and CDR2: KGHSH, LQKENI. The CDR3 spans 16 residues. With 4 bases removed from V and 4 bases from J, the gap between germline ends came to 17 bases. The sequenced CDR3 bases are TGTGCCAGCTCACTCGTGGGGCGGGGGCTTTACAATGAG. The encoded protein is CASSLVGRGLYNE. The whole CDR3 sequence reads CASSLVGRGLYNEQFF. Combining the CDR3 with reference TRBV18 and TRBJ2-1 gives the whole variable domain NAGVMQNPRHLVRRRGQEARLRCSPMKGHSHVYWYRQLPEEGLKFMVYLQKENIIDESGMPKERFSAEFPKEGPSILRIQQVVRGDSAAYFCASSLVGRGLYNEQFFGPGTRLTVL.

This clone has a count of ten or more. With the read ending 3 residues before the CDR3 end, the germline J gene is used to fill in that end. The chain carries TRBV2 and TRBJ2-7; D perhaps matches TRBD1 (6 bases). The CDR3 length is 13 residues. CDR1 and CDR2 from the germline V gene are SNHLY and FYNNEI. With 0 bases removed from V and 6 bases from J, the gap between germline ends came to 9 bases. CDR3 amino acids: CASSEAMGAEQYF. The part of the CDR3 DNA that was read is TGTGCCAGCAGTGAAGCAATGGGGGCCGAG.

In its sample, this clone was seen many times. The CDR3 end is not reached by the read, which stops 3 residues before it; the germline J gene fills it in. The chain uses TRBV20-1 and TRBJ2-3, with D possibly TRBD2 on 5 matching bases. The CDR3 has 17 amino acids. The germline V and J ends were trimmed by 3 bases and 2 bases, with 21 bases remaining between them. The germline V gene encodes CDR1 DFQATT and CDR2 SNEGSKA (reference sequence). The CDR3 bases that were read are TGCAGTGCTAGCGATACCTCAAGCGGAGCCCTCACAGATACG. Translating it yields CSASDTSSGALTDT. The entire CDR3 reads CSASDTSSGALTDTQYF.

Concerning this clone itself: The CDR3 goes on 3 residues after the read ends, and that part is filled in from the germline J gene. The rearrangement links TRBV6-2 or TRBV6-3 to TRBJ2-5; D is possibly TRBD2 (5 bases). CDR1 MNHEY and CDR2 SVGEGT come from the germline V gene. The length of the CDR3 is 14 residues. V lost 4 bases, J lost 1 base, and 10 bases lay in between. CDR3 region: CASSSRLIQETQYF. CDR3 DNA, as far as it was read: TGTGCCAGCAGTTCTCGACTAATCCAAGAGACC.

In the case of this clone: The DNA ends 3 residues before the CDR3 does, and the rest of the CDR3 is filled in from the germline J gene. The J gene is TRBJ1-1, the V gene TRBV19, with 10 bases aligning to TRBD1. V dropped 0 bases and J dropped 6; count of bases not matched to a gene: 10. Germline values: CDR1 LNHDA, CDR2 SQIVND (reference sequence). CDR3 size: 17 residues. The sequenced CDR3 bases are TGTGCCAGTAGTATAGACCGCTATCCGACAGGGGGCTCTGAA. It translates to CASSIDRYPTGGSE. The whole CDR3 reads CASSIDRYPTGGSEAFF.

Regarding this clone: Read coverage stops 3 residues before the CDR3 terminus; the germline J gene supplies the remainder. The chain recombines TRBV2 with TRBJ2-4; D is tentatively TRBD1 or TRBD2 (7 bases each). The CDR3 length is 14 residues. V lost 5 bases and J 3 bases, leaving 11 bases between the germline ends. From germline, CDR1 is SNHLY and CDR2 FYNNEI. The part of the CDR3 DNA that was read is TGTGCCAGCAGTACAGGGGAGGGCAAAAACATT. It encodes CASSTGEGKNI. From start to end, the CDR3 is CASSTGEGKNIQYF.

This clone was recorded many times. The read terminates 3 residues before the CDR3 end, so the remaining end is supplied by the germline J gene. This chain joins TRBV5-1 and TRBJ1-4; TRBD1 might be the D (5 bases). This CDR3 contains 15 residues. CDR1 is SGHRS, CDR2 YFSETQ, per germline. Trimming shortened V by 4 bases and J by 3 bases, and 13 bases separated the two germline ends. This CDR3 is CASSPRGGANEKLFF. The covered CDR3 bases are TGCGCCAGCAGCCCTCGGGGGGGAGCTAATGAAAAA.

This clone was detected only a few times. The CDR3 bases that were read are TGTGCCAGCAACCCGACAGGGCACACTGAA. Translation gives CASNPTGHTE. Given in full, the CDR3 is CASNPTGHTEAFF. The chain recombines TRBV7-2 with TRBJ1-1; 7 nucleotides match TRBD1. The read halts 3 residues ahead of the CDR3 end, with the missing end drawn from the germline J gene. This CDR3 comprises 13 residues. Germline V lookup: CDR1 SGHTA, CDR2 FQGNSA. V was clipped by 7 bases and J by 3 bases; unmatched bases: 5. Supplemented by reference TRBV7-2 and TRBJ1-1, the full variable domain reads GAGVSQSPSNKVTEKGKDVELRCDPISGHTALYWYRQSLGQGLEFLIYFQGNSAPDKSGLPSDRFSAERTGGSVSTLTIQRTQQEDSAVYLCASNPTGHTEAFFGQGTRLTVV.

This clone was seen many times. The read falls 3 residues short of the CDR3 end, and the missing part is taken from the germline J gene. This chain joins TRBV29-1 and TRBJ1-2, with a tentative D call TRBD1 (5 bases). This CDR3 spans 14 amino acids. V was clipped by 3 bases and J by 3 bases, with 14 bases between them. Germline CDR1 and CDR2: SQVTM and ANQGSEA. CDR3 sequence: CSVDRGRRDYGYTF. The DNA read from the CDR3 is TGCAGCGTTGATCGGGGGAGGCGAGACTATGGC.

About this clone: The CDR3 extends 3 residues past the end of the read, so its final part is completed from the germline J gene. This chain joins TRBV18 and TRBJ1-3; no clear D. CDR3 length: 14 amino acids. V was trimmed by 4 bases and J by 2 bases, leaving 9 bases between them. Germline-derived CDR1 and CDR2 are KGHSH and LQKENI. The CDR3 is CASSQAGAGNTIYF. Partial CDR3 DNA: TGTGCCAGCTCACAAGCGGGAGCTGGAAACACC.

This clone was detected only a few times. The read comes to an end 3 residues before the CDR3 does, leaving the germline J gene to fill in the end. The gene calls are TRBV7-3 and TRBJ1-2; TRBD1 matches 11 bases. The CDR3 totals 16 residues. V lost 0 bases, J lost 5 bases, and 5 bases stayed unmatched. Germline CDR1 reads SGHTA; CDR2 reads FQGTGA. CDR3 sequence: CASSLTGQGGSYGYTF. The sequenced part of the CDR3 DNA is TGTGCCAGCAGCTTAACGGGACAGGGGGGTTCGTATGGC. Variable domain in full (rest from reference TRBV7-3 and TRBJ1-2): GAGVSQTPSNKVTEKGKYVELRCDPISGHTALYWYRQSLGQGPEFLIYFQGTGAADDSGLPNDRFFAVRPEGSVSTLKIQRTERGDSAVYLCASSLTGQGGSYGYTFGSGTRLTVV.

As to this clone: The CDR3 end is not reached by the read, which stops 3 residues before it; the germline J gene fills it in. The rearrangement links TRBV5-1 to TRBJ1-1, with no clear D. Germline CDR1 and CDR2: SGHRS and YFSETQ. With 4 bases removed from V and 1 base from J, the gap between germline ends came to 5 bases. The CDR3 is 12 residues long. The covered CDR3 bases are TGCGCCAGCAGCAGGGCGAACACTGAA. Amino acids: CASSRANTE. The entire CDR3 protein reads CASSRANTEAFF.

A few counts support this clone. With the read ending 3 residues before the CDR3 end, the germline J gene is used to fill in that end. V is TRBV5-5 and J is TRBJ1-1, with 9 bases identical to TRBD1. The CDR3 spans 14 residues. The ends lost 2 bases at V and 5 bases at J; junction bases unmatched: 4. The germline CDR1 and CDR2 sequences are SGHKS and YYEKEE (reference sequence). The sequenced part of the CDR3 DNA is TGTGCCAGCAGCTTCGGAGACAGGGGGACTGAA. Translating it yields CASSFGDRGTE. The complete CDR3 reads CASSFGDRGTEAFF.

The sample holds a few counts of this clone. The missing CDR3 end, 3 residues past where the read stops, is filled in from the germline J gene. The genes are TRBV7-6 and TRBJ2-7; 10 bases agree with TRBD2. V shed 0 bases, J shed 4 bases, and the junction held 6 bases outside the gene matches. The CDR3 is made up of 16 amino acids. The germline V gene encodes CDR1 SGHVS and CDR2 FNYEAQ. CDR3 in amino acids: CASSLAPAGGQYEQYF. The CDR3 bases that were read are TGTGCCAGCAGCTTAGCGCCAGCGGGGGGGCAGTACGAG.

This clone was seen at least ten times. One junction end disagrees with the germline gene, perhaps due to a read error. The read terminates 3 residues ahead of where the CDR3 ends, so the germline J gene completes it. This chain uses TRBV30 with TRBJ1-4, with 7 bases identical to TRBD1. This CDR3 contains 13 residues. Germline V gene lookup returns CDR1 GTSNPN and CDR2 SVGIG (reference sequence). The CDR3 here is CAWGGQDNGKLFF. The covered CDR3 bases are TGTGCCTGGGGAGGACAGGATAATGGAAAA.

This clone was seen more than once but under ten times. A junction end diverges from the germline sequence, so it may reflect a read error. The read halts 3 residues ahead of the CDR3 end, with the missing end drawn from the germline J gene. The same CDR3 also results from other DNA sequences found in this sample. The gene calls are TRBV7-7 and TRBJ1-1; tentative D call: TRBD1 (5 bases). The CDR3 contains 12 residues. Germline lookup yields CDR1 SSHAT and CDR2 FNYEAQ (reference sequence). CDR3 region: CASSSNLGGAFF. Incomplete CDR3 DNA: TGTGCTAGCAGCTCGAACCTTGGGGGG.

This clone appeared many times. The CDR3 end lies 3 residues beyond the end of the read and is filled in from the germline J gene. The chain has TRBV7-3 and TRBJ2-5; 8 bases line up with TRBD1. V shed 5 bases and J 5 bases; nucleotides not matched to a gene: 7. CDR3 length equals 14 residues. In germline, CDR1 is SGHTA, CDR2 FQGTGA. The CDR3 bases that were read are TGTGCCAGCAGCCAGGGGGCTAGCAGGGAGACC. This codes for CASSQGASRET. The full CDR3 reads CASSQGASRETQYF.

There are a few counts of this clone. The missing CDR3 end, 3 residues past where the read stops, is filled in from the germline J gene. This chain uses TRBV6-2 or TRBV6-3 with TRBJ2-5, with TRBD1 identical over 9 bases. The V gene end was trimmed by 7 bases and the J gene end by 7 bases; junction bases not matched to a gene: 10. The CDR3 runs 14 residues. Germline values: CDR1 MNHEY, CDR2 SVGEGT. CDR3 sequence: CASILSGQGVTQYF. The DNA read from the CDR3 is TGTGCCAGCATCCTTTCGGGACAGGGTGTGACC.